Following are 8 T cell receptor beta chains from one sample sequenced in a study of T cell responses to AZD1222 COVID-19 vaccine. Sequenced by immunoSEQ multiplex PCR; TCRdb stores in-frame clones only, minus some. The top ten hold roughly 0.98% of the sample, which has around 200,000 clones, under 95% seen once. The sample in question was peripheral blood, obtained on day 0 of AZD1222 vaccination. These receptors originate from an adult in good health.

The chain couples TRBV5-1 to TRBJ2-5; 8 bases map to TRBD1. The V gene end was trimmed by 5 bases and the J gene end by 5 bases; junction bases not matched to a gene: 11. CDR1 SGHRS and CDR2 YFSETQ come from the germline V gene. This CDR3 is built from 15 residues. CDR3 in amino acids: CASRSRGHLLETQYF. The CDR3 DNA reads as TGCGCCAGCAGATCCAGGGGGCATCTCCTGGAGACCCAGTACTTC.

This clone was recorded only once. The genes are TRBV4-2 and TRBJ2-1; TRBD2 matches 10 bases. The CDR3 spans 16 residues. The J segment lost 6 bases and the V segment lost 1 base, leaving 6 bases of the junction unmatched. The germline CDR1 and CDR2 sequences are LGHNA and YNFKEQ. The CDR3 spells CASSQAGTSVSNEQFF. The CDR3 DNA reads TGTGCCAGCAGCCAAGCCGGGACTAGCGTCAGCAATGAGCAGTTCTTC.

V is TRBV27 and J is TRBJ2-7; 9 bases match TRBD1. The germline gives CDR1 MNHEY, CDR2 SMNVEV (reference sequence). V lost 3 bases and J lost 7; bases outside the gene matches: 13. This CDR3 is built from 16 residues. The CDR3 DNA sequence: TGTGCCAGCAGTTTCTCCACGGGGACAGGGAGTAGGGAGCAGTACTTC. Amino acid sequence: CASSFSTGTGSREQYF.

This rearrangement joins TRBV27 to TRBJ2-1; 9 bases fit TRBD1. The trim removed 5 bases at V and 3 bases at J, leaving 14 bases unmatched. This CDR3 is 18 amino acids long. Germline lookup yields CDR1 MNHEY and CDR2 SMNVEV (reference sequence). The CDR3 loop is CASSAGTGLAFIYNEQFF. In DNA, the CDR3 is TGTGCCAGCAGTGCCGGGACAGGGCTTGCCTTTATCTACAATGAGCAGTTCTTC.

This clone occurred once. The chain has TRBV18 and TRBJ2-1, with unresolved D. The V gene's germline CDR1 is KGHSH and CDR2 LQKENI. With 3 bases removed from V and 10 bases from J, the gap between germline ends came to 7 bases. The length of the CDR3 is 11 residues. The CDR3 sequence is CASSPGREQFF. Here the CDR3 DNA reads TGTGCCAGCTCACCGGGCAGGGAGCAGTTCTTC.

The genes are TRBV2 and TRBJ2-1; D uncertain. CDR1 and CDR2 (germline): SNHLY, FYNNEI. Trimming pared 6 bases from V and 7 bases from J, leaving 7 bases between. The CDR3 extends over 11 amino acids. The CDR3 spells CASSLRNEQFF. DNA for the CDR3: TGTGCCAGCAGCCTCCGAAATGAGCAGTTCTTC. The entire variable domain, with the rest obtained from reference TRBV2 and TRBJ2-1, is as follows: EPEVTQTPSHQVTQMGQEVILRCVPISNHLYFYWYRQILGQKVEFLVSFYNNEISEKSEIFDDQFSVERPDGSNFTLKIRSTKLEDSAMYFCASSLRNEQFFGPGTRLTVL.

J is TRBJ1-5 and V is TRBV2; D might be TRBD1 (5 bases). From germline, CDR1 is SNHLY and CDR2 FYNNEI. The CDR3 is made up of 13 amino acids. The V end lost 8 bases, the J end lost 5 bases, and 13 bases lay between the germline ends. The DNA of the CDR3 is TGTGCCAGCCGGGACCTAGGATATCAGCCCCAGCATTTT. This encodes CASRDLGYQPQHF.

The chain couples TRBV9 to TRBJ2-1; D perhaps matches TRBD2 (5 bases). Trimming cost V 4 bases and J 1 base, with 15 bases left between them. Per the germline V gene, CDR1 is SGDLS and CDR2 is YYNGEE. This CDR3 has 16 amino acids. The CDR3: CASSPVLLGSYNEQFF. DNA of the CDR3: TGTGCCAGCAGCCCCGTCCTACTAGGTTCCTACAATGAGCAGTTCTTC.